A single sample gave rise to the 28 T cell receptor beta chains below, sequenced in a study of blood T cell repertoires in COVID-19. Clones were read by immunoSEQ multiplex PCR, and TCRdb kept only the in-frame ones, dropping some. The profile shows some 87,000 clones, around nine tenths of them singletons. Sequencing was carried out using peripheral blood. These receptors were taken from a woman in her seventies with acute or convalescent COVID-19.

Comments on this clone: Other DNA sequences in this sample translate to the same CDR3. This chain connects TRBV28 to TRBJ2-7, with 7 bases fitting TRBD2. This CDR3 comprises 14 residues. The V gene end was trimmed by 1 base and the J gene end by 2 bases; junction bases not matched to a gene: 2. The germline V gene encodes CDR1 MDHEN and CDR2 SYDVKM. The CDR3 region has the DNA TGTGCCAGCAGTTTATCAGGGAGGGCCTACGAGCAGTACGTC. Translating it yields CASSLSGRAYEQYV.

CDR3 in DNA: TGTGCCAGCAGTTACTCCTGGACAGCCGGCCTGCATGCTTTCTTT. Translating it yields CASSYSWTAGLHAFF. This chain joins TRBV6-5 and TRBJ1-1, with D possibly being TRBD1 (6 bases). Germline CDR1 MNHEY, CDR2 SVGAGI. The CDR3 is 15 amino acids. Trimming removed 0 bases from V and 11 bases from J, with 19 bases in between.

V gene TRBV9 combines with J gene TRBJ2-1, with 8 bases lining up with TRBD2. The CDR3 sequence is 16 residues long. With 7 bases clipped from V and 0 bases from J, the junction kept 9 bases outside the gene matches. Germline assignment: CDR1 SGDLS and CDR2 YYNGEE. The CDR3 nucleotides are TGTGCCAGCCAGCGGGGGTTCCGAAGCTCCTACAATGAGCAGTTCTTC. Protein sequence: CASQRGFRSSYNEQFF.

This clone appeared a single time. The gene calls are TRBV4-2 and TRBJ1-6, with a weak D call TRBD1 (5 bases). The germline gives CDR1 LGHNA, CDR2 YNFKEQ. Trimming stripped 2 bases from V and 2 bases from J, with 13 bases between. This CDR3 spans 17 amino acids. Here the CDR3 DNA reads TGTGCCAGCAGCCAAACCGCGGGGGGTACCTATAATTCACCCCTCCACTTT. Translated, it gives CASSQTAGGTYNSPLHF.

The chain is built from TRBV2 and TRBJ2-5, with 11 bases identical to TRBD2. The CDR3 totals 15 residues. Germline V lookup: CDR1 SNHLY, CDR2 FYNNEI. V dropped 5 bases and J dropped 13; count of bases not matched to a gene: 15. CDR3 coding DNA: TGTGCCAGCAGTCCTACCGGGACTAGCGGACAAGGAAGGTACTTC. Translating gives CASSPTGTSGQGRYF.

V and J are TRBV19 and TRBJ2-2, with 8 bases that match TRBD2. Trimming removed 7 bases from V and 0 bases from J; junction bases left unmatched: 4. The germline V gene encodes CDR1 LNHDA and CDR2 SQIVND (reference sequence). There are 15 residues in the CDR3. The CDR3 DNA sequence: TGTGCCAGTACCCGGGAGGGCCCGAACACCGGGGAGCTGTTTTTT. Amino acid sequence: CASTREGPNTGELFF.

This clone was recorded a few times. The CDR3 coding sequence is TGTGCCAGCAGCCCTAGGACAGGGGGCGATGGCTACACCTTC. Translating gives CASSPRTGGDGYTF. The chain employs TRBV7-9 and TRBJ1-2; 11 bases match TRBD1. Germline lookup yields CDR1 SEHNR and CDR2 FQNEAQ (reference sequence). V dropped 5 bases and J dropped 6; count of bases not matched to a gene: 5. The CDR3 is 14 residues long.

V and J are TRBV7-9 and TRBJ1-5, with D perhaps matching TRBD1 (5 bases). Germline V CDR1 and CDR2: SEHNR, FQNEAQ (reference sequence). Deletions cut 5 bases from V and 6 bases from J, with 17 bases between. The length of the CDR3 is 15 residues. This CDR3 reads CASSPQGGGTQPQHF. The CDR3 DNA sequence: TGTGCCAGCAGCCCCCAAGGAGGAGGGACTCAGCCCCAGCATTTT.

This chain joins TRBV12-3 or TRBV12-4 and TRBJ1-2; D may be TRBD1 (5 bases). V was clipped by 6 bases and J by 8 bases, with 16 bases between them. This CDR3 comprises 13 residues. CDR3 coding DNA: TGTGCCAGCAGCCGATCGGGGGGACTAGGCTACACCTTC. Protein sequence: CASSRSGGLGYTF.

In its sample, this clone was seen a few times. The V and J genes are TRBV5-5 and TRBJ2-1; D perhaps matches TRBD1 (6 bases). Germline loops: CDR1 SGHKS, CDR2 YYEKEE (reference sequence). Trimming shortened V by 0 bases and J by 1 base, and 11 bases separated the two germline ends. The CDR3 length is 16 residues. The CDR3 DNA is TGTGCCAGCAGCTTGGAGGTAGGGGGTTCCTACAATGAGCAGTTCTTC. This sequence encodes CASSLEVGGSYNEQFF. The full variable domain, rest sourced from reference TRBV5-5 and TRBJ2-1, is DAGVTQSPTHLIKTRGQQVTLRCSPISGHKSVSWYQQVLGQGPQFIFQYYEKEERGRGNFPDRFSARQFPNYSSELNVNALLLGDSALYLCASSLEVGGSYNEQFFGPGTRLTVL.

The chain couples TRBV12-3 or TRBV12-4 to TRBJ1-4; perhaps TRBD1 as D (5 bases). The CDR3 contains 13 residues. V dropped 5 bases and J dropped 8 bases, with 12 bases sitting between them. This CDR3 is CASSLTEGEKLFF. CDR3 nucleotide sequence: TGTGCCAGCAGTCTTACGGAGGGGGAAAAACTGTTTTTT.

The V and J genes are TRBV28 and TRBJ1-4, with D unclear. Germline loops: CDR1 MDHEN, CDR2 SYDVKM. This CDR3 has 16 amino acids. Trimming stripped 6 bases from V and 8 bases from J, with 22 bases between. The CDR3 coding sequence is TGTGCCAGCAGAACCCGGGCCGGGAGGGCAGGAGAAAAACTGTTTTTT. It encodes CASRTRAGRAGEKLFF.

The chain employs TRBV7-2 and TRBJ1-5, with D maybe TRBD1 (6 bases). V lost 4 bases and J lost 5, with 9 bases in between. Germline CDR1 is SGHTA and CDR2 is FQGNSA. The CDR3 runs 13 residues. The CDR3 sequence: CASSWDTYQPQHF. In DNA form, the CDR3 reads TGTGCCAGCAGCTGGGACACCTATCAGCCCCAGCATTTT.

The CDR3 region has the DNA TGCGCCAGCAGCTTGACGGGGGGGCCAACCTACGAGCAGTACGTC. This gives the protein CASSLTGGPTYEQYV. V gene TRBV5-1 combines with J gene TRBJ2-7, with 8 bases matching TRBD2. The ends lost 1 base at V and 2 bases at J; junction bases unmatched: 5. CDR1 is SGHRS and CDR2 is YFSETQ in the germline V gene. The CDR3 sequence is 15 residues long.

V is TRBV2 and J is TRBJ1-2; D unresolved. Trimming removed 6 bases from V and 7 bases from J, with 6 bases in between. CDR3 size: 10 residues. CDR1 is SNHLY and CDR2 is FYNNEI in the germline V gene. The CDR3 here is CASSVFGYTF. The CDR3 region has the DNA TGTGCCAGCAGCGTATTTGGCTACACCTTC.

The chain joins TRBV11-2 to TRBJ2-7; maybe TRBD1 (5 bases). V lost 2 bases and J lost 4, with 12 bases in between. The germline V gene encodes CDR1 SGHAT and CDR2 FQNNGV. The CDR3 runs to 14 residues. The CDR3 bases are TGTGCCAGCAGCTTAACGACAGAGATTTACGAGCAGTACGTC. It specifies CASSLTTEIYEQYV.

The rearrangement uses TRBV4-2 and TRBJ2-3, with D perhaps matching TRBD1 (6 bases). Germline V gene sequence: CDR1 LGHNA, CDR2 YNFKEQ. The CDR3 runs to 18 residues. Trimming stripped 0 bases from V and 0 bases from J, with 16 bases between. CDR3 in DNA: TGTGCCAGCAGCCAAGAGTTGGGTGGACAGATTAGCACAGATACGCAGTATTTT. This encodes CASSQELGGQISTDTQYF.

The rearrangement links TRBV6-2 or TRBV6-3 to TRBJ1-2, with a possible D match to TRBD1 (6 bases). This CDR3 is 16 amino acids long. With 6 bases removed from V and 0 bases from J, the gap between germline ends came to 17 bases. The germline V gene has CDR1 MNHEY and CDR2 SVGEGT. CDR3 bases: TGTGCCAGCAGCCAGGGCCGGGACATCACTAACTATGGCTACACCTTC. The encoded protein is CASSQGRDITNYGYTF.

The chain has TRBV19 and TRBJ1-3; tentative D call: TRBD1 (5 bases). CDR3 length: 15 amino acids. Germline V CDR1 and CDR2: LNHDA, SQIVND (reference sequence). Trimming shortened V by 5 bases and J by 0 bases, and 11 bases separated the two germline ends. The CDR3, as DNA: TGTGCCAGTAGTCGGGGGTTTTTCTCTGGAAACACCATATATTTT. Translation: CASSRGFFSGNTIYF.

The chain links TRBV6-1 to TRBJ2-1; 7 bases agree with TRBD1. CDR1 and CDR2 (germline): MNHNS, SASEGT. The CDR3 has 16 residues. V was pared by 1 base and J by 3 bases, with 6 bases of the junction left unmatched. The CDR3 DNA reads TGTGCCAGCAGTGAAGACGGGACAGCCTACTACAATGAGCAGTTCTTC. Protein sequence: CASSEDGTAYYNEQFF.

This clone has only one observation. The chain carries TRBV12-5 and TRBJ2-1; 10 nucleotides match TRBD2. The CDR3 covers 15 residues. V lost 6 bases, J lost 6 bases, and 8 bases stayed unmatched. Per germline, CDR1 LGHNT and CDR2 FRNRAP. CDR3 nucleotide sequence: TGTGCTAGTGGCGGACTAGCGGAGGGAGGCAATGAGCAGTTCTTC. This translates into CASGGLAEGGNEQFF.

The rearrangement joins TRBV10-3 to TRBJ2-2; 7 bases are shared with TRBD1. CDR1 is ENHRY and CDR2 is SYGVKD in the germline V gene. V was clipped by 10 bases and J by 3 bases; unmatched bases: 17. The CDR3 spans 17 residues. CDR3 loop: CANYQHSQGMDTGELFF. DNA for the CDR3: TGTGCCAACTATCAACACTCACAGGGGATGGACACCGGGGAGCTGTTTTTT.

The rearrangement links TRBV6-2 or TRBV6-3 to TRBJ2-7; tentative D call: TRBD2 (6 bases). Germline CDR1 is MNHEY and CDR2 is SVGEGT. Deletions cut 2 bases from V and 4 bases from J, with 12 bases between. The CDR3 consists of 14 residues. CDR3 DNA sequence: TGTGCCAGCAGTTACGGAGGGGCCCTGTACGAGCAGTACTTC. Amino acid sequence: CASSYGGALYEQYF.

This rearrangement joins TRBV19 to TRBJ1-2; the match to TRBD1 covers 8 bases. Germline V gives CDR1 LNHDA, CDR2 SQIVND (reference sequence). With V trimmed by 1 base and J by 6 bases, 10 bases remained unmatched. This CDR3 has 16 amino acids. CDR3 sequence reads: CASSIGRSGQAHGYTF. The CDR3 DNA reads TGTGCCAGTAGTATAGGCCGGTCGGGACAGGCTCATGGCTACACCTTC. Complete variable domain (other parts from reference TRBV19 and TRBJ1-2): DGGITQSPKYLFRKEGQNVTLSCEQNLNHDAMYWYRQDPGQGLRLIYYSQIVNDFQKGDIAEGYSVSREKKESFPLTVTSAQKNPTAFYLCASSIGRSGQAHGYTFGSGTRLTVV.

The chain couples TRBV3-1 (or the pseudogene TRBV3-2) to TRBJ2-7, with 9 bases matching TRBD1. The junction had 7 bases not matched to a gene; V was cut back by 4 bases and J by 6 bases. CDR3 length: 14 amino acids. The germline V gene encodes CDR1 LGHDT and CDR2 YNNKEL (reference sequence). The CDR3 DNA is TGTGCCAGCAGCCTACGGACAGGGGATACCGAGCAGTACTTC. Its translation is CASSLRTGDTEQYF.

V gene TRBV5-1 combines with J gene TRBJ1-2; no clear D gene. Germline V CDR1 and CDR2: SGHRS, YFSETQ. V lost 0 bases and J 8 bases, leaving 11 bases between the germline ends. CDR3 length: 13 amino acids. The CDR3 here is CASSLGGAEGYTF. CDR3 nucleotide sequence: TGCGCCAGCAGCTTGGGTGGAGCGGAGGGCTACACCTTC. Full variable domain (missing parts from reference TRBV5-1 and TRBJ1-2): KAGVTQTPRYLIKTRGQQVTLSCSPISGHRSVSWYQQTPGQGLQFLFEYFSETQRNKGNFPGRFSGRQFSNSRSEMNVSTLELGDSALYLCASSLGGAEGYTFGSGTRLTVV.

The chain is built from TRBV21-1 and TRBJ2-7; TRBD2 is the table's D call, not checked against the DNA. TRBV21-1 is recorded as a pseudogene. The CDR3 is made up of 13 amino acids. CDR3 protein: CASSNRGCYEQYF. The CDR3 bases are TGTGCCAGCAGCAATCGGGGTTGCTACGAGCAGTACTTC.

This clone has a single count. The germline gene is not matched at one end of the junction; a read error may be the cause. This chain's CDR3 is CASIRGQTYHPQHF. DNA for the CDR3: TGTGCCAGCATACGGGGACAGACTTATCACCCCCAGCATTTT. The chain has TRBV28 and TRBJ1-5, with TRBD1 identical over 7 bases. CDR3 length: 14 amino acids. CDR1 is MDHEN and CDR2 is SYDVKM in the germline V gene.